What follows are 16 T cell receptor beta chains derived from one specimen sequenced in a study of T cells after yellow fever vaccination. Using its own MiXCR run on the 5' RACE reads, TCRdb lists one record per CDR3 protein. The sample comprises about 330,000 distinct CDR3 sequences, over 4% of which are singletons, and about 26% rests with the top ten. This material consisted of PBMCs, taken 5 days after the yellow fever booster vaccination. Receptor source: a man younger than 35 who received the YFV17D yellow fever vaccine.

This clonotype was seen many times. The chain combines TRBV9 with TRBJ1-6; D is perhaps TRBD1 (5 bases). The germline V gene has CDR1 SGDLS and CDR2 YYNGEE. Trimming took off 7 bases at V and 9 bases at J, with 17 bases between the two ends. The length of the CDR3 is 14 residues. Here the CDR3 reads CASRRDGGSSPLHF. Here the CDR3 DNA reads TGTGCCAGCCGACGGGATGGGGGTAGTTCACCCCTCCACTTT.

The rearrangement links TRBV7-9 to TRBJ2-5; the D is unclear. The CDR3 covers 15 residues. CDR1 is SEHNR and CDR2 is FQNEAQ in the germline V gene (reference sequence). Between the trimmed V and J ends, which lost 0 bases and 1 base, there was a span of 9 bases. CDR3 loop: CASSLAPRRQETQYF. The CDR3 DNA follows: TGTGCCAGCAGCTTAGCGCCCAGGCGCCAAGAGACCCAGTACTTC.

This clonotype has at least ten counts. V is TRBV5-1 and J is TRBJ2-3; 8 nucleotides agree with TRBD2. The ends lost 0 bases at V and 0 bases at J; junction bases unmatched: 9. The CDR3 runs to 18 residues. Per germline, CDR1 SGHRS and CDR2 YFSETQ. The CDR3 bases are TGCGCCAGCAGCTTGGTCCCCAGCGGGGGAACTAGCACAGATACGCAGTATTTT. This encodes CASSLVPSGGTSTDTQYF.

This clonotype occurred a few times. The rearrangement uses TRBV28 and TRBJ2-5; 14 bases agree with TRBD2. The CDR3 consists of 20 residues. Trimming cost V 4 bases and J 5 bases; bases outside gene matches: 18. The V gene's germline CDR1 is MDHEN and CDR2 SYDVKM. CDR3 nucleotides: TGTGCCAGCAGTTCCTCCCCGAAGAGGCGACTAGCGGGGGGGTTGGAGACCCAGTACTTC. This encodes CASSSSPKRRLAGGLETQYF.

In this sample, this clonotype turned up a few times. J is TRBJ1-3 and V is TRBV5-5, with a possible D match to TRBD1 (5 bases). CDR3 length: 17 amino acids. Germline V gives CDR1 SGHKS, CDR2 YYEKEE (reference sequence). V lost 0 bases, J lost 0 bases, and 13 bases lay in between. DNA of the CDR3: TGTGCCAGCAGCTTGGCCTTGACCGGGGGCTCTGGAAACACCATATATTTT. It encodes CASSLALTGGSGNTIYF.

The CDR3 DNA reads TGTGCCAGCAGCTTAGACTTCTGGGACCCTCGGGGCACAGATACGCAGTATTTT. Amino acid sequence: CASSLDFWDPRGTDTQYF. The chain joins TRBV11-2 to TRBJ2-3; D possibly matches TRBD1 or TRBD2 (5 bases each). V gave up 0 bases and J gave up 1 base, with 17 bases separating them. This CDR3 contains 18 residues. Germline V lookup: CDR1 SGHAT, CDR2 FQNNGV.

This clonotype occurred a few times. The V gene is TRBV4-2, the J gene TRBJ1-5, with TRBD1 as a possible D gene (5 bases). Trimming stripped 0 bases from V and 7 bases from J, with 13 bases between. Germline CDR1 LGHNA, CDR2 YNFKEQ. This CDR3 is built from 15 residues. CDR3 protein: CASSQDSGPGQPQHF. The CDR3, as DNA: TGTGCCAGCAGCCAAGATTCAGGGCCGGGACAGCCCCAGCATTTT.

This clonotype turned up a few times. This chain links TRBV3-1 with TRBJ2-7; weak D call: TRBD2 (6 bases). Germline V gene sequence: CDR1 LGHDT, CDR2 YNNKEL (reference sequence). V was clipped by 6 bases and J by 6 bases, with 12 bases between them. The CDR3 spans 12 residues. This CDR3 is CASSPFGGEQYV. For the CDR3, the DNA is TGTGCCAGCAGTCCTTTCGGGGGCGAGCAGTACGTC.

This clonotype has at least ten counts. V and J are TRBV3-1 and TRBJ1-4, with D tentatively TRBD1 (6 bases). The CDR3 is 18 amino acids. Germline V gene lookup returns CDR1 LGHDT and CDR2 YNNKEL (reference sequence). V gave up 0 bases and J gave up 0 bases, with 14 bases separating them. The CDR3 nucleotides are TGTGCCAGCAGCCAAGACAGGGGTTTTGAATCAACTAATGAAAAACTGTTTTTT. Amino acid sequence: CASSQDRGFESTNEKLFF.

This clonotype was observed a few times. V usage is TRBV6-5 and J usage is TRBJ2-5; 8 bases fit TRBD1. Germline CDR1 is MNHEY and CDR2 is SVGAGI. With V trimmed by 7 bases and J by 4 bases, 14 bases remained unmatched. The CDR3 is 16 amino acids. The CDR3 loop is CASTNSGGVRGETQYF. The CDR3 DNA reads TGTGCCAGCACCAACTCAGGGGGCGTACGTGGAGAGACCCAGTACTTC.

This clonotype was counted only a few times. The rearrangement links TRBV20-1 to TRBJ1-1; no clear D. The CDR3 has 14 residues. Germline CDR1 DFQATT, CDR2 SNEGSKA (reference sequence). The germline V and J ends were trimmed by 0 bases and 7 bases, with 15 bases remaining between them. The CDR3 coding sequence is TGCAGTGCTAGAGATATCTCGGGTTGGAGTGAAGCTTTCTTT. It specifies CSARDISGWSEAFF.

The genes are TRBV5-1 and TRBJ2-3, with a possible D match to TRBD2 (5 bases). Between the trimmed V and J ends, which lost 0 bases and 1 base, there was a span of 9 bases. This CDR3 comprises 15 residues. Looked up from germline, CDR1 is SGHRS and CDR2 is YFSETQ. CDR3 nucleotides: TGCGCCAGCAGCTTGGACGGGGTTGGCACAGATACGCAGTATTTT. Translated: CASSLDGVGTDTQYF.

This clonotype was counted many times. The chain carries TRBV3-1 and TRBJ2-5, with a possible D match to TRBD2 (6 bases). Trimming shortened V by 4 bases and J by 2 bases, and 11 bases separated the two germline ends. CDR3 size: 14 residues. The germline gives CDR1 LGHDT, CDR2 YNNKEL (reference sequence). In nucleotides, the CDR3 is TGTGCCAGCAGCCGACTAGAGGGACAAGAGACCCAGTACTTC. This codes for CASSRLEGQETQYF.

The V gene is TRBV7-2, the J gene TRBJ2-5; D possibly uses TRBD1 or TRBD2 (6 bases each). Germline V gene sequence: CDR1 SGHTA, CDR2 FQGNSA. Trimming took 5 bases from V and 1 from J, leaving 14 bases between them. The CDR3 contains 15 residues. In DNA, the CDR3 is TGTGCCAGCAGCCCGTATACGGGGGCCCAAGAGACCCAGTACTTC. The encoded protein is CASSPYTGAQETQYF.

This clonotype was found many times. The chain couples TRBV5-1 to TRBJ1-1; no clear D gene. Per the germline V gene, CDR1 is SGHRS and CDR2 is YFSETQ. The CDR3 loop spans 15 amino acids. Trimming took off 0 bases at V and 3 bases at J, with 12 bases between the two ends. CDR3 residues: CASSLVPRSDTEAFF. CDR3 nucleotide sequence: TGCGCCAGCAGCTTGGTACCGCGGAGTGACACTGAAGCTTTCTTT. Filled out from reference TRBV5-1 and TRBJ1-1, the complete variable domain reads KAGVTQTPRYLIKTRGQQVTLSCSPISGHRSVSWYQQTPGQGLQFLFEYFSETQRNKGNFPGRFSGRQFSNSRSEMNVSTLELGDSALYLCASSLVPRSDTEAFFGQGTRLTVV.

This clonotype was seen many times. The junction and the germline gene differ at one end; a read error may be behind it. This chain joins TRBV4-3 and TRBJ2-5; 8 nucleotides agree with TRBD2. The V gene's germline CDR1 is LGHNA and CDR2 YSLEER. The CDR3 is made up of 14 amino acids. The DNA of the CDR3 is TGTGCCAGCAGCCTACGGGGGGGCGGGGAGACCCAGTACTTC. It encodes CASSLRGGGETQYF.